This T cell receptor beta chain was observed in a study of OX40 agonist ivuxolimab in advanced cancers. It was autoimmune disease history or systemic immunosuppression that excluded patients. Points from the study as a whole: Patients who responded partially at 0.1-3.0 mg/kg showed clonal expansion ranking among the lowest.

Profiled with immunoSEQ multiplex PCR; TCRdb holds only in-frame clones, not every one. In the table there are about 98,000 clones, 75% to 90% of which are singletons. CDR1 and CDR2 from the germline V gene are SGHRS and YFSETQ. V was shortened by 4 bases and J by 1 base, with 11 bases between the two germline ends. The CDR3 covers 14 residues. In regard to this clone: Antigen specificity is unknown.

The TCR originated in an adult with an advanced solid tumor such as melanoma, head and neck, liver or kidney cancer. The V call is TRBV5-1, the J call TRBJ1-1, with D hard to call. The specimen was CD4+ or CD8+ T cells sorted from blood, collected in a trial of the OX40 agonist ivuxolimab. Here the CDR3 DNA reads TGCGCCAGCAGCCGCCTCGGTCAGAACACTGAAGCTTTCTTT. Encoded protein: CASSRLGQNTEAFF.